These 10 T cell receptor beta chains share one sample of origin, sequenced in a study of T cell responses to AZD1222 COVID-19 vaccine (dated by TCRdb to about 2021). The sample's time point label, in plain terms: about 28 days (+/-7) after the second vaccine dose. Receptors were amplified or captured by the immunoSEQ multiplex PCR assay. The clones in this table, taken by TCRdb from immuneACCESS, are in-frame only. Not every clone is retained; where verified, under half of the shortfall comes from an unresolved V gene, and the cause of the rest is unknown. A total of some 280,000 clones appear in this sample, about 94% of them only once. The ten largest clones represent less than 0.65% of the sample. The sequencing used peripheral blood, collected 28 days after the second AZD1222 dose. The receptor set was obtained from an adult who received the AZD1222 COVID-19 vaccine.

V and J are TRBV28 and TRBJ1-6, with unresolved D. Trimming left V 6 bases short and J 8 bases short, with 11 bases between. CDR1 is MDHEN, CDR2 SYDVKM, per germline. The CDR3 totals 13 residues. CDR3 DNA: TGTGCCAGCAGCACGCCCGGCTATTCACCCCTCCACTTT. Protein: CASSTPGYSPLHF.

This clone has just one count. The genes are TRBV5-6 and TRBJ2-7; TRBD1 is a possible D gene (6 bases). Looked up from germline, CDR1 is SGHDT and CDR2 is YYEEEE. The CDR3 is 14 residues long. Trimming pared 0 bases from V and 3 bases from J, leaving 10 bases between. The CDR3 sequence is CASSLGGQNYEQYF. CDR3 sequence (DNA): TGTGCCAGCAGCTTGGGGGGGCAAAACTACGAGCAGTACTTC. Full variable domain (outside the CDR3, taken from reference TRBV5-6 and TRBJ2-7): DAGVTQSPTHLIKTRGQQVTLRCSPKSGHDTVSWYQQALGQGPQFIFQYYEEEERQRGNFPDRFSGHQFPNYSSELNVNALLLGDSALYLCASSLGGQNYEQYFGPGTRLTVT.

This clone turned up a few times. The chain couples TRBV11-1 to TRBJ2-1, with TRBD1 as a possible D gene (6 bases). Looked up from germline, CDR1 is SGHAT and CDR2 is FQDESV (reference sequence). Trimming cost V 0 bases and J 8 bases, with 14 bases left between them. The CDR3 is 15 residues long. DNA of the CDR3: TGTGCCAGCAGCTTAGCGCGGACAGCCCCCTATGAGCAGTTCTTC. It codes for CASSLARTAPYEQFF.

V and J are TRBV9 and TRBJ2-3; D may be TRBD2 (6 bases). V lost 3 bases and J 1 base, leaving 21 bases between the germline ends. CDR3 length equals 18 residues. CDR1 and CDR2 (germline): SGDLS, YYNGEE. CDR3 coding DNA: TGTGCCAGCAGCGCCCTAGAGGGACTGGCCTGGGGCACAGATACGCAGTATTTT. As protein: CASSALEGLAWGTDTQYF.

This chain links TRBV7-2 with TRBJ1-3; no definite D call. Trimming left V 5 bases short and J 4 bases short, with 9 bases between. There are 13 residues in the CDR3. Germline-derived CDR1 and CDR2 are SGHTA and FQGNSA. This CDR3 is CASSPQSGNTIYF. The CDR3 nucleotides read TGTGCCAGCAGCCCCCAGTCCGGAAACACCATATATTTT.

The chain couples TRBV19 to TRBJ2-7; no clear D. CDR3 length: 12 residues. V lost 5 bases, J lost 0 bases, and 5 bases lay in between. Germline V gives CDR1 LNHDA, CDR2 SQIVND (reference sequence). Here the CDR3 reads CASSDLSYEQYF. DNA of the CDR3: TGTGCCAGTAGTGACCTCTCCTACGAGCAGTACTTC.

J is TRBJ1-1 and V is TRBV10-2; TRBD1 matches 7 bases. The germline V gene has CDR1 WSHSY and CDR2 SAAADI. The CDR3 consists of 14 residues. Trimming took 6 bases from V and 0 from J; bases not matched to a gene: 4. The CDR3 sequence: CASRSGGLNTEAFF. The CDR3 nucleotides are TGCGCCAGCAGGTCAGGGGGGCTGAACACTGAAGCTTTCTTT.

The chain employs TRBV28 and TRBJ2-6; D ambiguous. The CDR3 has 12 amino acids. CDR1 is MDHEN, CDR2 SYDVKM, per germline. The V gene lost 7 bases and the J gene lost 12 bases, with 13 bases spanning the gap. The CDR3, as DNA: TGTGCCAGCACTACCCCGGGCGGCGTCCTGACTTTC. Translated, it gives CASTTPGGVLTF.

This clone has more than one count but fewer than ten. The germline gene is not matched at one end of the junction; a read error may be the cause. The rearrangement uses TRBV2 and TRBJ2-4; TRBD1 or TRBD2 may be the D gene (5 bases each). Germline-derived CDR1 and CDR2 are SNHLY and FYNNEI. This CDR3 region has 11 residues. CDR3 nucleotides: TGTGCCAGCAGTAACCGGGACCCCGGGAACTTC. Translated, it gives CASSNRDPGNF.

DNA of the CDR3: TGTGCCAGCAGCTTACCCGGGCCGAACACTGAAGCTTTCTTT. Residues: CASSLPGPNTEAFF. This chain joins TRBV7-9 and TRBJ1-1; D uncertain. Trimming took off 2 bases at V and 1 base at J, with 8 bases between the two ends. The CDR3 runs to 14 residues. Germline V gene data show CDR1 as SEHNR and CDR2 as FQNEAQ (reference sequence).